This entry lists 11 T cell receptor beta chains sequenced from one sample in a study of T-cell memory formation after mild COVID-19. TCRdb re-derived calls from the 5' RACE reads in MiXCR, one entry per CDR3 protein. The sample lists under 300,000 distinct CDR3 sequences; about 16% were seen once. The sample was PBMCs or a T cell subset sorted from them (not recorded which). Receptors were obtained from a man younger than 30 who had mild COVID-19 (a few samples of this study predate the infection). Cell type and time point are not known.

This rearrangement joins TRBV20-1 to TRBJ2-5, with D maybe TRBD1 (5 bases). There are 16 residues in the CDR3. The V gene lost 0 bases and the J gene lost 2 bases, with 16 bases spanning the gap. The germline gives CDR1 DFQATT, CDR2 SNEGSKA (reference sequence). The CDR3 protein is CSARDLMRGAQETQYF. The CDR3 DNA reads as TGCAGTGCTAGAGATCTCATGCGTGGGGCGCAAGAGACCCAGTACTTC.

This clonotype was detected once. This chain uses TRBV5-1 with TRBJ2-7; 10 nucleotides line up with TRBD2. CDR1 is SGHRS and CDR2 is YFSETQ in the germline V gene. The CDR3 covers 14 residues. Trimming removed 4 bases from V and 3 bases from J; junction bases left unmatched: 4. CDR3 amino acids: CASSELAGDYEQYF. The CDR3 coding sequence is TGCGCCAGCAGCGAGCTAGCGGGGGACTACGAGCAGTACTTC.

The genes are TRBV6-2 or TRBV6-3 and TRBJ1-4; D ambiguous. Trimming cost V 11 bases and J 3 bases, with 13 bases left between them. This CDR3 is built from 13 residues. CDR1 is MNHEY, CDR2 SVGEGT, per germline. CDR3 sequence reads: CAGRGRPNEKLFF. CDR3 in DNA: TGTGCCGGTAGAGGACGACCTAATGAAAAACTGTTTTTT.

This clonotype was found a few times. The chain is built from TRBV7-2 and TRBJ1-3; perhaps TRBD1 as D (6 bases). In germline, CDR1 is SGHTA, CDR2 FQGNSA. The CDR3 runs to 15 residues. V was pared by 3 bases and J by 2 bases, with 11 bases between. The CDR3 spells CASSFPGTTGNTIYF. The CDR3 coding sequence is TGTGCCAGCAGCTTCCCCGGGACAACTGGAAACACCATATATTTT. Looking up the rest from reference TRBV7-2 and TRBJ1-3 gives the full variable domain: GAGVSQSPSNKVTEKGKDVELRCDPISGHTALYWYRQSLGQGLEFLIYFQGNSAPDKSGLPSDRFSAERTGGSVSTLTIQRTQQEDSAVYLCASSFPGTTGNTIYFGEGSWLTVV.

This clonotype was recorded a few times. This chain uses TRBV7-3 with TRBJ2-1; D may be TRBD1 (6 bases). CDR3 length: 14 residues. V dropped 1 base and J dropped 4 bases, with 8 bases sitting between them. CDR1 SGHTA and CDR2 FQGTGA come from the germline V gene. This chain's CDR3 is CASSLNQGYNEQFF. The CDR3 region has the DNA TGTGCCAGCAGCTTAAACCAGGGGTACAATGAGCAGTTCTTC.

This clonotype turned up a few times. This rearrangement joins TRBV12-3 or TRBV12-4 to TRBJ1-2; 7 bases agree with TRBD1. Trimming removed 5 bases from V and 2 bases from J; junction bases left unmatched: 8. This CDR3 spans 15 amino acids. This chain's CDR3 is CASSPQGQENYGYTF. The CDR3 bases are TGTGCCAGCAGTCCTCAAGGACAGGAAAACTATGGCTACACCTTC.

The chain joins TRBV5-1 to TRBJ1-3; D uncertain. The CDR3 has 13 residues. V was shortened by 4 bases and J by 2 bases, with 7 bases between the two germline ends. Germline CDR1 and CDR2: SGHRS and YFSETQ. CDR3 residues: CASSDVTGNTIYF. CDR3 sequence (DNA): TGCGCCAGCAGCGACGTAACTGGAAACACCATATATTTT.

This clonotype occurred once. The CDR3 loop reads CASIPSGGREQFF. The CDR3 coding sequence is TGCGCCAGCATCCCTAGCGGGGGGCGTGAGCAGTTCTTC. The rearrangement joins TRBV10-2 to TRBJ2-1; 11 nucleotides align to TRBD2. J gave up 9 bases and V 7 bases, and 5 bases lay outside the gene matches. The CDR3 spans 13 residues. CDR1 and CDR2 from the germline V gene are WSHSY and SAAADI.

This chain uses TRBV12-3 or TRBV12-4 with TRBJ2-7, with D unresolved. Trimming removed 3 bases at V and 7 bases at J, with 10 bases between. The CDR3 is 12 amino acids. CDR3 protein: CASSLLGREQYV. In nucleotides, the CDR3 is TGTGCCAGCAGTTTGCTTGGAAGAGAGCAGTACGTC.

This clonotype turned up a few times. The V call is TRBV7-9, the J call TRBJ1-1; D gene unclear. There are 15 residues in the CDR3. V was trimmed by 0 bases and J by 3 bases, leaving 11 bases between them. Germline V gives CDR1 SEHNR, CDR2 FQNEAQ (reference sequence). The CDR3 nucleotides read TGTGCCAGCAGCTTAGCGGGAGTCGGGCACACTGAAGCTTTCTTT. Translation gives CASSLAGVGHTEAFF.

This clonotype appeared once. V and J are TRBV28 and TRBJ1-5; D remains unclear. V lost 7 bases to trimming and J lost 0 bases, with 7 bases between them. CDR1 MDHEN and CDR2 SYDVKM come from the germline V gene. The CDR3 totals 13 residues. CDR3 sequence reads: CASISHSNQPQHF. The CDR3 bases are TGTGCCAGCATCTCCCATAGCAATCAGCCCCAGCATTTT.